This TCR beta chain was retrieved from a study of blood T cell repertoires in COVID-19. Study overall: COVID-19 samples collected from the United States, Italy and Spain covered acute and convalescent phases. T cells, B-cell-depleted T cells, or PBMCs supplied cDNA or gDNA.

Enrolled during active infection, Seattle patients were then followed longitudinally. TCRdb keeps only in-frame clones here, not all; method: immunoSEQ multiplex PCR. The sample shows around 160,000 clones, 70% to 90% of them seen only once. In germline, CDR1 is KGHDR, CDR2 SFDVKD. The CDR3 extends over 17 amino acids. With V trimmed by 5 bases and J by 1 base, 9 bases remained unmatched. The sequenced material came from peripheral blood. This chain connects TRBV24-1 to TRBJ2-2; TRBD1 matches 7 bases. This clonotype was sampled from a woman aged 60 to 75 with COVID-19, enrolled during active disease. The CDR3 DNA reads TGTGCCACCAGTGCCACAGGGGACCCCGTGAACACCGGGGAGCTGTTTTTT. This gives the protein CATSATGDPVNTGELFF.